A single sample gave rise to the 10 T cell receptor beta chains below, sequenced in a study of cytomegalovirus exposure and HLA in healthy donors. With 60 Vbeta and 13 Jbeta primers, the PCR was carried out. Libraries were prepared by immunoSEQ multiplex PCR; TCRdb keeps only in-frame clonotypes and omits some of them. This sample has under 95,000 clones, with 80% found just once. Sequencing was done on a sample of PBMCs. Receptor source: a male donor in good health and CMV-seronegative.

V and J are TRBV7-9 and TRBJ1-1; D is perhaps TRBD1 (5 bases). There are 13 residues in the CDR3. The germline V gene has CDR1 SEHNR and CDR2 FQNEAQ (reference sequence). V was clipped by 5 bases and J by 6 bases, with 13 bases between them. The CDR3 region is CASSEDTRAEAFF. CDR3 DNA: TGTGCCAGCAGCGAGGACACCCGAGCTGAAGCTTTCTTT.

This rearrangement joins TRBV7-2 to TRBJ2-5; D is unresolved. The CDR3 is 13 residues long. V gave up 6 bases and J gave up 4 bases, with 12 bases separating them. The V gene's germline CDR1 is SGHTA and CDR2 FQGNSA. The CDR3 sequence: CASSRGGAETQYF. The CDR3 DNA reads TGTGCCAGCAGTCGTGGCGGTGCAGAGACCCAGTACTTC.

The chain recombines TRBV9 with TRBJ2-2; possible D gene TRBD1, 5 bases. Germline V CDR1 and CDR2: SGDLS, YYNGEE. Trimming pared 4 bases from V and 9 bases from J, leaving 19 bases between. The CDR3 length is 15 residues. The CDR3 loop is CASSPQQTDPRELFF. CDR3 bases: TGTGCCAGCAGCCCCCAACAGACAGACCCTAGGGAGCTGTTTTTT. Looking up the rest from reference TRBV9 and TRBJ2-2 gives the full variable domain: DSGVTQTPKHLITATGQRVTLRCSPRSGDLSVYWYQQSLDQGLQFLIQYYNGEERAKGNILERFSAQQFPDLHSELNLSSLELGDSALYFCASSPQQTDPRELFFGEGSRLTVL.

The rearrangement uses TRBV28 and TRBJ1-4, with 8 bases lining up with TRBD1. The CDR3 is 15 residues long. Germline lookup yields CDR1 MDHEN and CDR2 SYDVKM. Losses at the gene ends were 6 bases for V and 2 bases for J; bases not matched to a gene: 5. The CDR3 region is CASRKTGATNEKLFF. As DNA, the CDR3 is TGTGCCAGCAGGAAGACAGGGGCGACTAATGAAAAACTGTTTTTT.

The V call is TRBV29-1, the J call TRBJ1-2; 7 positions match TRBD1. The germline V gene has CDR1 SQVTM and CDR2 ANQGSEA. This CDR3 is built from 12 residues. V trimming: 2 bases; J trimming: 7 bases; junction bases outside the gene matches: 4. The CDR3 is CSVETTGLGYTF. In DNA form, the CDR3 reads TGCAGCGTTGAAACGACAGGGCTTGGCTACACCTTC.

The chain carries TRBV5-1 and TRBJ1-1; tentative D call: TRBD1 (6 bases). The V gene's germline CDR1 is SGHRS and CDR2 YFSETQ. This CDR3 has 14 residues. Trimming stripped 1 base from V and 8 bases from J, with 15 bases between. The CDR3 DNA reads as TGCGCCAGCAGCTTGCCAGGGGCCCGCTCAGAAGCTTTCTTT. It codes for CASSLPGARSEAFF.

This clone was found a few times. Compared with germline, one end of the junction differs, possibly owing to a read error. The CDR3 loop is CASSTGVTGTQYF. As DNA, the CDR3 is TGTGCTAGCAGCACGGGGGTCACGGGGACCCAGTACTTC. The V call is TRBV7-7, the J call TRBJ2-5, with D possibly TRBD2 on 6 matching bases. The CDR3 sequence is 13 residues long. The germline V gene encodes CDR1 SSHAT and CDR2 FNYEAQ (reference sequence).

The chain carries TRBV7-8 and TRBJ2-1; D perhaps matches TRBD2 (6 bases). The germline CDR1 and CDR2 sequences are SGHVS and FQNEAQ. V was cut by 4 bases and J by 6 bases, with 13 bases left in between. CDR3 length: 14 amino acids. In DNA form, the CDR3 reads TGTGCCAGCAGCTCGGGACTTCCCGGCAATGAGCAGTTCTTC. It is translated as CASSSGLPGNEQFF.

Only a few counts were recorded for this clone. This chain uses TRBV11-2 with TRBJ1-1; 9 bases fit TRBD1. Germline V gives CDR1 SGHAT, CDR2 FQNNGV. V shed 8 bases and J 4 bases; nucleotides not matched to a gene: 5. The CDR3 is 13 residues long. CDR3 loop: CASRTGVSTEAFF. CDR3 nucleotide sequence: TGTGCCAGCCGGACAGGGGTGAGCACTGAAGCTTTCTTT.

This chain links TRBV20-1 with TRBJ2-3; TRBD2 agrees at 11 bases. This CDR3 is 11 amino acids long. With V trimmed by 6 bases and J by 11 bases, 4 bases remained unmatched. The germline gives CDR1 DFQATT, CDR2 SNEGSKA (reference sequence). The CDR3 protein is CSAGLAGGQYF. CDR3 bases: TGCAGTGCCGGACTAGCGGGCGGGCAGTATTTT.